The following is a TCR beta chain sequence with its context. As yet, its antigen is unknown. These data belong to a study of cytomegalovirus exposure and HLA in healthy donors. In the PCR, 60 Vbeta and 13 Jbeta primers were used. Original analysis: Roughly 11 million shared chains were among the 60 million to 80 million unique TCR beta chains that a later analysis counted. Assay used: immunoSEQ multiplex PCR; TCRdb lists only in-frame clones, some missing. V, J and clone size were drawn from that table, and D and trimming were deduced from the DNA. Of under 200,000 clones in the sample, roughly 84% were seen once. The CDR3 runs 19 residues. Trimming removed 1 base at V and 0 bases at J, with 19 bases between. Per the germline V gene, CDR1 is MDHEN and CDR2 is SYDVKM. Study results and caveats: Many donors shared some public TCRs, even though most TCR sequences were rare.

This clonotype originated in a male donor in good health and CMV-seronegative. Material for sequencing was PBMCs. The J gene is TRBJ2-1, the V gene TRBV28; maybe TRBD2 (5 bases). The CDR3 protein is CASSLSGSQVSSSYNEQFF. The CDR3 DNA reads TGTGCCAGCAGTTTATCGGGGTCTCAGGTGTCCAGCTCCTACAATGAGCAGTTCTTC.